The T cell receptor (beta chain) described here comes from a study of shared clonotypes between healthy human individuals. The germline V and J ends were trimmed by 0 bases and 7 bases, with 18 bases remaining between them. The V gene's germline CDR1 is MGHDK and CDR2 SYGVNS. The CDR3 has 16 amino acids. TCRdb keeps only in-frame clones here, not all; method: immunoSEQ multiplex PCR. This repertoire shows roughly 1 million clones, around 78% found once; its top ten account for approximately 0.52%. V usage is TRBV25-1 and J usage is TRBJ2-5, with a weak D call TRBD2 (7 bases). This sequence was found in a man aged 18-30 years in good health. Some clones in this sample may be carry-over from other donors' samples. Specimen: memory CD4+ T cells from PBMCs. As for subset: CD45RA-negative fraction. The CDR3 DNA follows: TGTGCCAGCAGTGAATATATGGACAGACCGGGAGGGACCCAGTACTTC. Amino acid sequence: CASSEYMDRPGGTQYF.